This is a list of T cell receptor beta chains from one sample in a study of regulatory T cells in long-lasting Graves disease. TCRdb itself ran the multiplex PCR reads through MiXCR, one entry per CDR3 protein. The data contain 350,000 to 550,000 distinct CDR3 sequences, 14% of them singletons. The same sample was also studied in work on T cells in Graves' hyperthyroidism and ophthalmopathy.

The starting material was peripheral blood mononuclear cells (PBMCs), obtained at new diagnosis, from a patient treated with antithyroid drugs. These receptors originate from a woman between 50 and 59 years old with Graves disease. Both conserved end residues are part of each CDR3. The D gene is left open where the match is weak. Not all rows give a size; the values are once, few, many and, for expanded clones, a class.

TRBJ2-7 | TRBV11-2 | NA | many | CASSPIGGGPRGQYF | TGTGCCAGCAGTCCGATTGGGGGAGGCCCCCGGGGGCAGTACTTC
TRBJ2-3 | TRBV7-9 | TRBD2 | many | CASSFVRGLTQRETRGSDTQYF | TGTGCCAGCAGCTTCGTACGGGGCCTGACCCAGCGGGAGACCCGCGGGTCAGATACGCAGTATTTT
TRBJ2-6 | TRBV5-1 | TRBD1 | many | CASSVHTGGFGANVLTF | TGCGCCAGCAGCGTGCACACAGGGGGCTTTGGGGCCAACGTCCTGACTTTC
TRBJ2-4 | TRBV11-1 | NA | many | CASSPRVAKNIQYF | TGTGCCAGCAGCCCCCGGGTAGCCAAAAACATTCAGTACTTC
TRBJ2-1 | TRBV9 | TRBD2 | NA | CASSISGGYNEQFF | TGTGCCAGCAGCATTAGCGGGGGTTACAATGAGCAGTTCTTC
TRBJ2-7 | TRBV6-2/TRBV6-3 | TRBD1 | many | CASSYGAGTGYPYEQYF | TGTGCCAGCAGTTACGGTGCAGGGACAGGGTATCCCTACGAGCAGTACTTC
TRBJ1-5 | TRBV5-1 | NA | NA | CASSLGLGNLPRHF | TGCGCCAGCAGCTTAGGACTGGGCAATCTGCCCCGGCATTTT
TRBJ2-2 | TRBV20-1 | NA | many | CSARGLNTGELFF | TGCAGTGCTAGGGGTCTGAACACCGGGGAGCTGTTTTTT
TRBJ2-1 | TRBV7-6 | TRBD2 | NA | CASGIGVASGSLYNEQFF | TGTGCCAGCGGCATAGGAGTAGCCAGCGGGAGCTTATACAATGAGCAGTTCTTC
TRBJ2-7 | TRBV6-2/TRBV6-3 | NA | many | CASSEQLTEQYF | TGTGCCAGCAGTGAACAGTTAACCGAGCAGTACTTC
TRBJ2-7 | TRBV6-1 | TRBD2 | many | CASSGDYSGRGYEQYF | TGTGCCAGCAGTGGAGACTATAGCGGGAGAGGGTACGAGCAGTACTTC
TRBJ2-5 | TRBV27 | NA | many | CASSFLAEETQYF | TGTGCCAGCAGTTTTTTGGCGGAAGAGACCCAGTACTTC
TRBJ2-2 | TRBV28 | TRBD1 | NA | CASSSLPDRGTGELFF | TGTGCCAGCAGTTCCCTCCCGGACAGGGGGACCGGGGAGCTGTTTTTT
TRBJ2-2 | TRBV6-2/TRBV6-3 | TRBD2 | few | CASSYGLVRTGELFF | TGTGCCAGCAGTTACGGACTAGTTAGGACCGGGGAGCTGTTTTTT
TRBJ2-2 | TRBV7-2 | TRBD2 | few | CASSLVSGSLTGELFF | TGTGCCAGCAGCTTAGTGAGCGGGAGTCTCACCGGGGAGCTGTTTTTT
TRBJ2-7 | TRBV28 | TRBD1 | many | CASSDTPFEGAGDEQYF | TGTGCCAGCAGTGATACTCCATTCGAGGGGGCTGGGGACGAGCAGTACTTC
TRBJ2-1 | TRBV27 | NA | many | CASSYDGPGYNEQFF | TGTGCCAGCAGTTATGACGGACCAGGCTACAATGAGCAGTTCTTC
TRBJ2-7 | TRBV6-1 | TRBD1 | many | CASSKDRDNSYEQYF | TGTGCCAGCAGTAAGGACAGGGACAACTCCTACGAGCAGTACTTC
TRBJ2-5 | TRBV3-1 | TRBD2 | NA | CASSQAGAQETQYF | TGTGCCAGCAGCCAGGCGGGAGCGCAGGAGACCCAGTACTTC
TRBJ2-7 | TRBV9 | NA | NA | CASSVGIATTYEQYF | TGTGCCAGCAGCGTAGGGATAGCGACTACCTACGAGCAGTACTTC
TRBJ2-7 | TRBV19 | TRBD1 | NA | CASSMRHRDSTSYEQYF | TGTGCCAGTAGTATGCGTCACCGGGACAGCACCTCCTACGAGCAGTACTTC
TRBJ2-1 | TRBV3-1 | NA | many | CASSQQQGVEQFF | TGTGCCAGCAGCCAGCAGCAGGGAGTTGAGCAGTTCTTC
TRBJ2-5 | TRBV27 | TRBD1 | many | CASRPTGGSETQYF | TGTGCCAGCAGACCAACAGGGGGCTCAGAGACCCAGTACTTC
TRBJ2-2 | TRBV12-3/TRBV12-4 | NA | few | CASNLNPDSTGELFF | TGTGCCAGCAACCTAAACCCGGACAGCACCGGGGAGCTGTTTTTT
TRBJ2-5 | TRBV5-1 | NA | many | CASSLGHLQETQYF | TGCGCCAGCAGCTTGGGACACCTCCAAGAGACCCAGTACTTC
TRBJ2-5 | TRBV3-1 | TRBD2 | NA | CASSPEVAAGVETQYF | TGTGCCAGCAGCCCCGAGGTAGCAGCGGGAGTAGAGACCCAGTACTTC
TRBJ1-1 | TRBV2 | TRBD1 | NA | CASSDPQGAYTEAFF | TGTGCCAGCAGTGATCCCCAGGGGGCTTACACTGAAGCTTTCTTT
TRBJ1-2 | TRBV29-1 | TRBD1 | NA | CSVAGQGLANYGYTF | TGCAGCGTCGCGGGACAGGGATTAGCTAACTATGGCTACACCTTC
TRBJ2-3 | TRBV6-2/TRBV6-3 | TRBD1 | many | CASSYHHRTGGTDTQYF | TGTGCCAGCAGTTATCACCACCGGACAGGGGGCACAGATACGCAGTATTTT
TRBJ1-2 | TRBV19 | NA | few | CASSIKTGGNYGYTF | TGTGCCAGTAGTATTAAAACAGGCGGAAACTATGGCTACACCTTC
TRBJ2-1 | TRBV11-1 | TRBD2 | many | CASSLVMTSGTYNEQFF | TGTGCCAGCAGTCTCGTGATGACTAGCGGTACCTACAATGAGCAGTTCTTC
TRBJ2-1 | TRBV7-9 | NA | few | CASSLFFF | TGTGCCAGCAGCTTGTTTTTCTTC
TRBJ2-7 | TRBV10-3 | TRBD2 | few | CAISEPTGLAGGWGTYEQYF | TGTGCCATCAGTGAGCCGACGGGACTAGCGGGAGGGTGGGGGACCTACGAGCAGTACTTC
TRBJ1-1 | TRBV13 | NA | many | CASSLETGWMLDTEAFF | TGTGCCAGCAGCTTAGAAACAGGGTGGATGCTGGACACTGAAGCTTTCTTT
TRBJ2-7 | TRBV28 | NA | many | CASSLGHTGQRYEQYF | TGTGCCAGCAGCCTTGGTCATACGGGACAACGATACGAGCAGTACTTC
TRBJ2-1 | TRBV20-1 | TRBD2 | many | CSARKGLAGTPVFF | TGCAGTGCTAGGAAGGGACTAGCGGGCACTCCGGTGTTCTTC
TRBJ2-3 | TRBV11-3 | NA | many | CASSIRGGTDTQYF | TGTGCCAGCAGCATCAGGGGCGGCACAGATACGCAGTATTTT
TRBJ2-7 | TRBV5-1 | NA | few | CASSYGGRAISYEQYF | TGCGCCAGCAGCTATGGCGGTAGGGCTATCTCCTACGAGCAGTACTTC
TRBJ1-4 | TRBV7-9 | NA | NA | CASNPLPANEKLFF | TGTGCCAGCAACCCATTACCGGCAAATGAAAAACTGTTTTTT
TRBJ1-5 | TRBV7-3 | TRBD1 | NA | CASSSDRANQPQHF | TGTGCCAGCAGCTCCGACAGGGCTAATCAGCCCCAGCATTTT
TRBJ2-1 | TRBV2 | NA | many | CASSEIQAGEQFF | TGTGCCAGCAGTGAGATTCAGGCGGGTGAGCAGTTCTTC
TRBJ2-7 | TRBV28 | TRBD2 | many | CASTRPNGLAGEGGDSYEQYF | TGTGCCAGCACCCGACCCAATGGACTAGCGGGAGAGGGTGGGGATTCCTACGAGCAGTACTTC
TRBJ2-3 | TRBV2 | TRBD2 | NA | CASTWTSWDTQYF | TGTGCCAGCACCTGGACTAGCTGGGATACGCAGTATTTT
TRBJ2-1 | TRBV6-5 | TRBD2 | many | CASSFGTTYNEQFF | TGTGCCAGCAGTTTCGGGACTACCTACAATGAGCAGTTCTTC
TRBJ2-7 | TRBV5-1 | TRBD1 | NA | CASSGTVYEQYF | TGCGCCAGCAGCGGGACAGTCTACGAGCAGTACTTC
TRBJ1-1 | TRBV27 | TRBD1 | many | CASSRDRGRVNTEAFF | TGTGCCAGCAGCCGGGACAGGGGGCGAGTGAACACTGAAGCTTTCTTT
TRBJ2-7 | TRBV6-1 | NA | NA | CASSNHEGASYEQYF | TGTGCCAGCAGTAACCACGAGGGAGCCTCCTACGAGCAGTACTTC
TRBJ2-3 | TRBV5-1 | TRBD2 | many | CASSWLGLDSSTDTQYF | TGCGCCAGCAGCTGGTTGGGACTAGACTCTAGCACAGATACGCAGTATTTT
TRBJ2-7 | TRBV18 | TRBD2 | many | CASSPMETSAYEQYF | TGTGCCAGCTCACCGATGGAGACTAGCGCCTACGAGCAGTACTTC
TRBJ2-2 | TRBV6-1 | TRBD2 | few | CASRELAGVQTGELFF | TGTGCCAGCAGGGAACTAGCGGGAGTTCAAACCGGGGAGCTGTTTTTT
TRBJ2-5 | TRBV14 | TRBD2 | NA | CASSQVSREGLAGEMFETQYF | TGTGCCAGCAGCCAAGTGTCCAGGGAGGGACTAGCGGGAGAAATGTTTGAGACCCAGTACTTC
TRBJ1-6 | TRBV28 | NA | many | CASSFVWTRTETDNSPLHF | TGTGCCAGCAGTTTTGTTTGGACTCGAACAGAGACAGATAATTCACCCCTCCACTTT
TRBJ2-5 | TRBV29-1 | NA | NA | CSVDPGTLETQYF | TGCAGCGTTGACCCCGGGACGCTAGAGACCCAGTACTTC
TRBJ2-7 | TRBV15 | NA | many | CATSRDRPDEQYF | TGTGCCACCAGCAGAGATAGGCCCGACGAGCAGTACTTC
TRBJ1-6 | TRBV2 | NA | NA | CASRMTGVVNSPLHF | TGTGCCAGCAGGATGACAGGAGTGGTTAATTCACCCCTCCACTTT
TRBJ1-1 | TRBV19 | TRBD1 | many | CATRGQGNTEAFF | TGTGCCACGCGGGGACAGGGGAACACTGAAGCTTTCTTT
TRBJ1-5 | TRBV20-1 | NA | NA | CSARDPQTYSNQPQHF | TGCAGTGCTAGAGATCCACAAACGTATAGCAATCAGCCCCAGCATTTT
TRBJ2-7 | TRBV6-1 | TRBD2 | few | CASISGLAGVEQYF | TGTGCCAGCATCTCCGGACTAGCGGGAGTCGAGCAGTACTTC